The rows below give T cell receptor beta chains drawn from one sample of a study of blood T cell repertoires in COVID-19. Using immunoSEQ multiplex PCR, the repertoire was profiled, and TCRdb retains in-frame clones only, with some absent. The sample has roughly 180,000 clones; roughly 80% are singletons. The sample was PBMCs or T cells enriched from blood (not recorded which). These receptors were collected from a woman aged 40 to 50 with acute COVID-19. Each CDR3 is given with its conserved first and last residue. D genes are given only for firm matches. Not all rows give a size; the values are once, few, many and, for expanded clones, a class.

size: once
D: -
J: TRBJ1-2
V: TRBV9
DNA: TGTGCCAGCAGCGTAGCCCCGGCCGACAGAGATGGCTACACCTTC
CDR3: CASSVAPADRDGYTF

size: -
D: TRBD2
J: TRBJ2-1
V: TRBV3-1/TRBV3-2
DNA: TGTGCCAGCAGCCCGCGGACTAGCGGGAGCTTGGGGGTATCCTACAATGAGCAGTTCTTC
CDR3: CASSPRTSGSLGVSYNEQFF

size: -
D: TRBD1
J: TRBJ2-2
V: TRBV2
DNA: TGTGCCAGCAGGGACAGGGTGAACACCGGGGAGCTGTTTTTT
CDR3: CASRDRVNTGELFF

size: few
D: TRBD1
J: TRBJ1-5
V: TRBV7-9
DNA: TGTGCCAGCAGCGCCCACTGCAGGGACAGCGAAGATTTACGGCCCCAGCATTTT
CDR3: CASSAHCRDSEDLRPQHF

size: -
D: -
J: TRBJ2-2
V: TRBV13
DNA: TGTGCCAGCAGCCCCCCCAGGGACACCGGGGAGCTGTTTTTT
CDR3: CASSPPRDTGELFF

size: once
D: -
J: TRBJ1-1
V: TRBV6-1
DNA: TGTGCCAGCAGTGAAAGTTTGGGGGGACCCCAGATCTTT
CDR3: CASSESLGGPQIF

size: -
D: -
J: TRBJ1-2
V: TRBV19
DNA: TGTGCCAGTAGTCTCCAGTCCGGCTACACCTTC
CDR3: CASSLQSGYTF

size: -
D: -
J: TRBJ2-1
V: TRBV11-3
DNA: TGTGCCAGCAGCTTGGTCGGCTTATACAGCTCCTACAATGAGCAGTTCTTC
CDR3: CASSLVGLYSSYNEQFF

size: -
D: -
J: TRBJ1-1
V: TRBV18
DNA: TGTGCCAGCTCACAACAGGGGAACACTGAAGCTTTCTTT
CDR3: CASSQQGNTEAFF

size: -
D: -
J: TRBJ1-2
V: TRBV9
DNA: TGTGCCAGCGGGGATCGGCAGGGGTTCTATGGCTACACCTTC
CDR3: CASGDRQGFYGYTF

size: -
D: -
J: TRBJ2-7
V: TRBV18
DNA: TGTGCCAGCTCACCACCATCCGTCTCCTACGAGCAGTACTTC
CDR3: CASSPPSVSYEQYF

size: -
D: TRBD1
J: TRBJ1-2
V: TRBV14
DNA: TGTGCCAGCAGCCCTACTCGGACAGGGGGCGCAAATGTCTACACCTTC
CDR3: CASSPTRTGGANVYTF

size: -
D: TRBD1
J: TRBJ1-2
V: TRBV27
DNA: TGTGCCAGCAGGAGGACAGGGGACTATGGCTACACCTTC
CDR3: CASRRTGDYGYTF

size: -
D: -
J: TRBJ2-5
V: TRBV19
DNA: TGTGCCAGTAGTTCCTATCTCCCTCGCGGAGACAGCCAAGAGACCCAGTACTTC
CDR3: CASSSYLPRGDSQETQYF

size: -
D: -
J: TRBJ2-1
V: TRBV29-1
DNA: TGCAGCGTTGCCCCCCAGCGCCCCTCCTACAATGAGCAGTTCTTC
CDR3: CSVAPQRPSYNEQFF

size: -
D: -
J: TRBJ1-2
V: TRBV5-1
DNA: TGCGCCAGCAGCTTGGATCAGGGCCAGGGCTACACCTTC
CDR3: CASSLDQGQGYTF

size: -
D: TRBD2
J: TRBJ2-7
V: TRBV6-5
DNA: TGTGCCAGCAGTTCCGGGACTAGCGGTTCCTACGAGCAGTACTTC
CDR3: CASSSGTSGSYEQYF

size: -
D: -
J: TRBJ1-5
V: TRBV27
DNA: TGTGCCAGCAGTATAACACATGGCGGGGATCAGCCCCAGCATTTT
CDR3: CASSITHGGDQPQHF

size: -
D: TRBD2
J: TRBJ2-3
V: TRBV10-3
DNA: TGTGCCATCAGTGAGTCGGGAGGGAAGGGGTTTGCAGATACGCAGTATTTT
CDR3: CAISESGGKGFADTQYF

size: -
D: -
J: TRBJ1-2
V: TRBV6-1
DNA: TGTGCCAGCAGTGAAGCGCAGGTTGGCTACACCTTC
CDR3: CASSEAQVGYTF

size: -
D: -
J: TRBJ1-2
V: TRBV5-1
DNA: TGCGCCAGCAGCTTGGAGCCCCGAGCCAATGGCTACACCTTC
CDR3: CASSLEPRANGYTF

size: -
D: TRBD1
J: TRBJ1-2
V: TRBV19
DNA: TGTGCCAGTACCCCGGGACAGGGGGCTTATGGCTACACCTTC
CDR3: CASTPGQGAYGYTF

size: -
D: TRBD1
J: TRBJ1-4
V: TRBV25-1
DNA: TGTGCCAGCAGTGAAAAGGGACAGAATGAAAAACTGTTTTTT
CDR3: CASSEKGQNEKLFF

size: -
D: -
J: TRBJ2-1
V: TRBV4-2
DNA: TGTGCCAGCAGCCAAGTTAACCGCGATGAGCAGTTCTTC
CDR3: CASSQVNRDEQFF

size: -
D: TRBD1
J: TRBJ2-1
V: TRBV7-9
DNA: TGTGCCAGCAGCCGCACGGACAGGGGATATGAGCAGTTCTTC
CDR3: CASSRTDRGYEQFF

size: -
D: TRBD2
J: TRBJ2-5
V: TRBV4-2
DNA: TGTGCCAGCAGCCCAGAGGGAAGCGGGAGTTCAGAGACCCAGTACTTC
CDR3: CASSPEGSGSSETQYF

size: -
D: TRBD1
J: TRBJ1-5
V: TRBV18
DNA: TGTGCCAGCTCACTCCAACCCGGGACAGGGGGCTCGGGGCCCCAGCATTTT
CDR3: CASSLQPGTGGSGPQHF

size: -
D: TRBD1
J: TRBJ2-1
V: TRBV10-3
DNA: TGTGCCATCAGTGAGTCGGACAGGGGGCTTCGGTTCTTC
CDR3: CAISESDRGLRFF

size: once
D: TRBD2
J: TRBJ2-1
V: TRBV3-1/TRBV3-2
DNA: TGTGCCACCGCGAAGGCTAGCGGGAGCGGCGAGCAGTTCTTC
CDR3: CATAKASGSGEQFF

size: -
D: TRBD2
J: TRBJ2-3
V: TRBV7-3
DNA: TGTGCCAGCAGCCCCGCGGGGGGCGGGAGGAAGACAGATACGCAGTATTTT
CDR3: CASSPAGGGRKTDTQYF

size: -
D: -
J: TRBJ1-4
V: TRBV6-6
DNA: TGTGCCAGCAGGCGGACGGACGCGGGTAATGAAAAACTGTTTTTT
CDR3: CASRRTDAGNEKLFF

size: -
D: TRBD1
J: TRBJ1-1
V: TRBV6-5
DNA: TGTGCCAGCAGCGGGACAGAGCTGAACACTGAAGCTTTCTTT
CDR3: CASSGTELNTEAFF

size: -
D: -
J: TRBJ2-1
V: TRBV7-2
DNA: TGTGCCAGCAGCTTACCAGCGGTCAATGAGCAGTTCTTC
CDR3: CASSLPAVNEQFF

size: -
D: -
J: TRBJ1-4
V: TRBV9
DNA: TGTGCCAGCAGCGCCGACAGGTTTAATGAAAAACTGTTTTTT
CDR3: CASSADRFNEKLFF

size: -
D: -
J: TRBJ1-1
V: TRBV4-1
DNA: TGCGCCAGCAGCCAGGGGAGGGGGGTCTCTGAAGCTTTCTTT
CDR3: CASSQGRGVSEAFF

size: -
D: TRBD2
J: TRBJ2-3
V: TRBV27
DNA: TGTGCCAGCAGTTTTACACTAGCGGGTTATAAGGCAGATACGCAGTATTTT
CDR3: CASSFTLAGYKADTQYF

size: -
D: -
J: TRBJ2-5
V: TRBV2
DNA: TGTGCCAGCAACAGGATCAGGGGAGAGACCCAGTACTTC
CDR3: CASNRIRGETQYF

size: -
D: TRBD2
J: TRBJ2-3
V: TRBV27
DNA: TGTGCCAGCAGGACCAGACTAGCGGGACACGATACGCAGTATTTT
CDR3: CASRTRLAGHDTQYF

size: few
D: -
J: TRBJ1-5
V: TRBV10-3
DNA: TGTGCCATCAGTGAGGTCAGGGTTGATCAGCCCCAGCATTTT
CDR3: CAISEVRVDQPQHF

size: few
D: -
J: TRBJ1-1
V: TRBV19
DNA: TGTGCCAGTACCTCAACAGAGAACACTGAAGCTTTCTTT
CDR3: CASTSTENTEAFF

size: -
D: -
J: TRBJ1-4
V: TRBV5-1
DNA: TGCGCCAGCAGCTGGGAGGGAGGAGAAAAACTGTTTTTT
CDR3: CASSWEGGEKLFF

size: -
D: TRBD1
J: TRBJ1-1
V: TRBV19
DNA: TGTGCCAGTAGTTTGCAGGGGGGCACTGAAGCTTTCTTT
CDR3: CASSLQGGTEAFF

size: -
D: -
J: TRBJ2-5
V: TRBV12-3/TRBV12-4
DNA: TGTGCCAGCATCTTGCAGGGGATGGAGACCCAGTACTTC
CDR3: CASILQGMETQYF

size: -
D: -
J: TRBJ2-1
V: TRBV3-1/TRBV3-2
DNA: TGTGCCAGCAGCCAAGAGGGTCTCGGGATTTCCTACAATGAGCAGTTCTTC
CDR3: CASSQEGLGISYNEQFF

size: -
D: -
J: TRBJ2-2
V: TRBV6-1
DNA: TGTGCCAGCAGTGACGGGACAACAAACACCGGGGAGCTGTTTTTT
CDR3: CASSDGTTNTGELFF

size: -
D: -
J: TRBJ2-1
V: TRBV12-3/TRBV12-4
DNA: TGTGCCAGCAGTTTAAGGGGGTTTAATGAGCAGTTCTTC
CDR3: CASSLRGFNEQFF

size: -
D: -
J: TRBJ1-5
V: TRBV9
DNA: TGTGCCAGCAGCGTATCGGCCAGGCTCCCTGATCAGCCCCAGCATTTT
CDR3: CASSVSARLPDQPQHF

size: -
D: TRBD1
J: TRBJ1-1
V: TRBV29-1
DNA: TGCAGCGTTGAATGGGGACAGGGGAACACTGAAGCTTTCTTT
CDR3: CSVEWGQGNTEAFF

size: -
D: -
J: TRBJ2-1
V: TRBV6-1
DNA: TGTGCCAGCAGTGAAGCGGGCAGGGTATATGAGCAGTTCTTC
CDR3: CASSEAGRVYEQFF

size: -
D: -
J: TRBJ2-7
V: TRBV25-1
DNA: TGTGCCAGCAGTGAATCCGGTCCCTACGAGCAGTACTTC
CDR3: CASSESGPYEQYF

size: -
D: -
J: TRBJ2-1
V: TRBV5-1
DNA: TGCGCCAGCAGCTTGTGGGGGGTCTACAATGAGCAGTTCTTC
CDR3: CASSLWGVYNEQFF

size: -
D: -
J: TRBJ2-5
V: TRBV7-9
DNA: TGTGCCAGCAGCCCTCGTTCGGTTCAAGAGACCCAGTACTTC
CDR3: CASSPRSVQETQYF

size: -
D: -
J: TRBJ2-6
V: TRBV5-1
DNA: TGCGCCAGCAGTAGGGGCTCGAGCTCTGGGGCCAACGTCCTGACTTTC
CDR3: CASSRGSSSGANVLTF

size: -
D: -
J: TRBJ1-1
V: TRBV7-9
DNA: TGTGCCAGCCAAAACACTGAAGCTTTCTTT
CDR3: CASQNTEAFF